The T cell receptor beta chain described here comes from a study of T cells in Graves' hyperthyroidism and ophthalmopathy. The V end was cut by 5 bases, the J end by 5 bases, with 15 bases between. Germline V gives CDR1 PRHDT, CDR2 FYEKMQ (reference sequence). The CDR3 spans 14 residues. TCR beta CDR3 regions were amplified from RNA. Researchers ran a first-round RT-PCR on the TCR CDR3 using the HTBI primer set. TCRdb ran MiXCR on the multiplex PCR reads and lists one entry per CDR3 protein. The sample consists of over 650,000 distinct CDR3 sequences, about 45% of them appearing once. This clonotype came up a few times.

The J gene is TRBJ1-2, the V gene TRBV13; no definite D call. The specimen was peripheral blood or thyroid tissue (not recorded which). The clonotype was recovered from an adult man with Graves' disease, either hyperthyroidism or ophthalmopathy (not recorded which). CDR3 sequence (DNA): TGTGCCAGCAGCACTCCCGACGGGGAATATGGCTACACCTTC. Its translation is CASSTPDGEYGYTF.